This note documents a single T cell receptor (beta chain) sequence. The CDR3 sequence is 14 residues long. V trimming: 2 bases; J trimming: 7 bases; junction bases outside the gene matches: 4. The V gene's germline CDR1 is GTSNPN and CDR2 SVGIG (reference sequence). The sample originates from a study of cytomegalovirus exposure and HLA in healthy donors. Study summary: There were approximately 85 million unique TCRs (from HLA-typed donors) in an early data release. Of the donors genotyped, about 390 in all, 65% to 90% fell in the Caucasian-associated ancestry cluster.

60 Vbeta and 13 Jbeta primers were used in PCR. Data came from immunoSEQ multiplex PCR; TCRdb stores just in-frame clones and leaves some out. The data hold 200,000 to 250,000 clones, with 70% to 90% observed a single time. V usage is TRBV30 and J usage is TRBJ2-2; TRBD1 matches at 10 bases. The TCR was taken from a girl aged 2-10 years in good health and CMV-seronegative. The specimen was PBMCs. CDR3 sequence (DNA): TGTGCCTGGAGTTGGACAGGGGGTTTCGGGGAGCTGTTTTTT. This gives the protein CAWSWTGGFGELFF.